This TCR beta chain was obtained from a study of T cells after somatic rescue of genetic block. V lost 3 bases and J lost 3, with 9 bases in between. The CDR3 has 12 residues. Looked up from germline, CDR1 is GTSNPN and CDR2 is SVGIG (reference sequence). This clone was seen more than once but under ten times. Here immunoSEQ multiplex PCR was the method, and the copy in TCRdb shows in-frame clones only, minus some. The profile covers under 15,000 clones, with roughly 70% appearing a single time and roughly 20% taken by the ten largest. Specimen: peripheral blood mononuclear cells (PBMCs). The genes are TRBV30 and TRBJ2-7, with a possible D match to TRBD1 (6 bases). This clonotype originated in a boy between 10 and 17 years old. CDR3 protein: CAWRRTVYEQYF. CDR3 coding DNA: TGTGCCTGGAGGAGGACAGTCTACGAGCAGTACTTC. Full variable domain (missing parts from reference TRBV30 and TRBJ2-7): SQTIHQWPATLVQPVGSPLSLECTVEGTSNPNLYWYRQAAGRGLQLLFYSVGIGQISSEVPQNLSASRPQDRQFILSSKKLLLSDSGFYLCAWRRTVYEQYFGPGTRLTVT.